This entry features one TCR beta chain sequence. Which antigen it targets is not known. Within one base of it there is no much larger clone, and no base qualities were kept. TCRbeta CDR3 regions were amplified from genomic DNA by means of the immunoSEQ Assay, a bias-controlled multiplex PCR. The authors' pipeline ran thus. The number of nucleated cells in each sample was estimated from the amplification of reference gene primers within the assay. To quantify the absolute abundance of each unique TCRbeta CDR3 rearrangement, sequence reads were collapsed and filtered. For each sample, productive Simpson clonality was calculated as the square root of Simpson's diversity index over productive rearrangements. TCRdb carries this immuneACCESS record with in-frame sequences only. Its versions omit some clonotypes, under half of them owing to an unresolved V gene in the studies checked, with the rest unexplained. V, J and clone size derive from that table, while D and trimming were established from the DNA sequence. The sample table holds 65,000 to 70,000 clones, of which around 90% were seen once. In total, the top ten clones hold approximately 14% of the sample.

V loses 6 bases, J loses 1 base, and the germline ends lie 14 bases apart. Via the germline V gene, CDR1 is KGHSH and CDR2 LQKENI. CDR3 length: 15 amino acids, cysteine to phenylalanine. Only the CDR3 region is kept as DNA, spanning 45 bases read in frame from base 1. The collaborating institutions used their own protocols to collect whole blood in K2EDTA tubes. Collaborator samples were shipped for TCRbeta analysis as frozen whole blood, isolated PBMCs, or DNA extracted from either sample type. The data derive from a study of blood T cell repertoires in COVID-19 (dated by TCRdb to 2020 to 2021). About the full investigation: The collaborator samples originated in the United States, Italy and Spain and spanned the acute and convalescent phases of COVID-19. The material from the prospective study consisted of cDNA or gDNA derived from T cells, B-cell-depleted T cells, or PBMCs. Deeply sampled blood TCRbeta repertoires from subjects exposed to, actively infected with, or recovered from COVID-19 were included in the dataset. The repertoires were released in a freely available public database meant as a resource for research on the immune response to SARS-CoV-2. Samples came from the ongoing ImmuneRACE study (first 160 participants) plus 1,254 subjects from 6 global collaborators. The sample metadata nearly always contained a de-identified subject ID, COVID-19 status, age in years and sex. Where available, HLA class I and class II types were taken from metadata supplied by the sample provider and were not determined by assay-based typing. The study at large found these results: How much clinical and demographic metadata was included differed by source and by participant, and the metadata was provided uncurated.

The sequence is built from TRBV18 and TRBJ2-3; a tentative D match to TRBD1 spans 6 bases. The sequenced sample was peripheral blood. This receptor was obtained from a human donor with active COVID-19. The donor label of this sample is uncertain. The CDR3 protein: CASSGAEPGTDTQYF. The DNA sequence reads TGTGCCAGCTCGGGGGCAGAGCCGGGCACAGATACGCAGTATTTT.